What follows describes a single T cell receptor (beta chain). Its antigen is unidentified. The germline V and J ends were trimmed by 0 bases and 6 bases, with 21 bases remaining between them. CDR1 is MNHNS and CDR2 is SASEGT in the germline V gene. This CDR3 region has 17 residues. This sample is drawn from a study of T cell responses to AZD1222 COVID-19 vaccine. Study-wide findings and caveats: Reports indicate that nearly half of spike-specific TCRs are directed at unmutated variant regions.

The protocol was immunoSEQ multiplex PCR, while the TCRdb copy is restricted to in-frame clones and leaves out a portion. The data hold 120,000 or so clones, with 90% to 95% observed a single time. Here the sequenced sample was peripheral blood, taken on day 0 of AZD1222 vaccination. This TCR was recovered from an adult in good health. The chain links TRBV6-1 to TRBJ2-7; D is perhaps TRBD2 (6 bases). The CDR3, as DNA: TGTGCCAGCAGTGAAGCGGGGGGTCCACCTCAGGGAGGCGAGCAGTACTTC. It specifies CASSEAGGPPQGGEQYF.